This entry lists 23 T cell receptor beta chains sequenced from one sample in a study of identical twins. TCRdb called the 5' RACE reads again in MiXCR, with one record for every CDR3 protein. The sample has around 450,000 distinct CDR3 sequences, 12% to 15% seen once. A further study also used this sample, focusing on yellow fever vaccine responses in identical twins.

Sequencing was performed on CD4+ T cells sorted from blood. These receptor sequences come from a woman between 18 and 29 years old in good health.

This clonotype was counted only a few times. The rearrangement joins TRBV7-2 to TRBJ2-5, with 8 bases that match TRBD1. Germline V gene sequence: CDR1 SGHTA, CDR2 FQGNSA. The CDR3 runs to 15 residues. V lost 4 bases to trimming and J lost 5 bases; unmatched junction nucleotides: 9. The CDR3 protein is CASSSSGGRQETQYF. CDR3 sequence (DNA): TGTGCCAGCAGCTCTTCAGGGGGCCGCCAGGAGACCCAGTACTTC.

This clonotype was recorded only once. The CDR3 reads CASSWVGDQYF. The CDR3 bases are TGTGCCAGCAGCTGGGTGGGCGACCAGTACTTC. The J gene is TRBJ2-7, the V gene TRBV11-2; D is undetermined. V dropped 4 bases and J dropped 10 bases, with 11 bases sitting between them. The germline V gene encodes CDR1 SGHAT and CDR2 FQNNGV. CDR3 length equals 11 residues. Based on the CDR3 plus reference TRBV11-2 and TRBJ2-7, the full variable domain is EAGVAQSPRYKIIEKRQSVAFWCNPISGHATLYWYQQILGQGPKLLIQFQNNGVVDDSQLPKDRFSAERLKGVDSTLKIQPAKLEDSAVYLCASSWVGDQYFGPGTRLTVT.

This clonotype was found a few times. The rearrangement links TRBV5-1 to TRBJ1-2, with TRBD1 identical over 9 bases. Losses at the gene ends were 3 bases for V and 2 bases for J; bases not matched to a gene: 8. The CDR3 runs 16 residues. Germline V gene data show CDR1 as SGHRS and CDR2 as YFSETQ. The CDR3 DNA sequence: TGCGCCAGCAGCTATAGCTCCGGGACAGGGAACTATGGCTACACCTTC. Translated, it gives CASSYSSGTGNYGYTF. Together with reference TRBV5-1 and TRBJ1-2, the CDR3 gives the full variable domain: KAGVTQTPRYLIKTRGQQVTLSCSPISGHRSVSWYQQTPGQGLQFLFEYFSETQRNKGNFPGRFSGRQFSNSRSEMNVSTLELGDSALYLCASSYSSGTGNYGYTFGSGTRLTVV.

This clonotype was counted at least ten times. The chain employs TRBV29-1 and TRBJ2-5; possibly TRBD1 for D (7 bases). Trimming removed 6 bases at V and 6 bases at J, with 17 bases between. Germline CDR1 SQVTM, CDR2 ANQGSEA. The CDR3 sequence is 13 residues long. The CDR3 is CSVRPGGPQTQYF. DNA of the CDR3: TGCAGCGTCCGGCCAGGGGGGCCCCAGACCCAGTACTTC. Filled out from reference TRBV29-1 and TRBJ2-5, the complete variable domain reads SAVISQKPSRDICQRGTSLTIQCQVDSQVTMMFWYRQQPGQSLTLIATANQGSEATYESGFVIDKFPISRPNLTFSTLTVSNMSPEDSSIYLCSVRPGGPQTQYFGPGTRLLVL.

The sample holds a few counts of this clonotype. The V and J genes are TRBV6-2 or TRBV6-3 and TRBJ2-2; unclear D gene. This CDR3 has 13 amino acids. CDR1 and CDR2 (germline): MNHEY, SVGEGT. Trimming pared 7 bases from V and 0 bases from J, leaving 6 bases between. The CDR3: CASTRANTGELFF. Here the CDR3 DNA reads TGTGCCAGCACTCGAGCGAACACCGGGGAGCTGTTTTTT.

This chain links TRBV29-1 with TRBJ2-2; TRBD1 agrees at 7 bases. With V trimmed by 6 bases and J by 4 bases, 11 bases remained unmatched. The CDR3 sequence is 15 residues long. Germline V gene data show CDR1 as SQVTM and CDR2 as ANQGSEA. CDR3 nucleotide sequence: TGCAGCGTGGGACAGTTAAATAAGGGCACCGGGGAGCTGTTTTTT. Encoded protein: CSVGQLNKGTGELFF.

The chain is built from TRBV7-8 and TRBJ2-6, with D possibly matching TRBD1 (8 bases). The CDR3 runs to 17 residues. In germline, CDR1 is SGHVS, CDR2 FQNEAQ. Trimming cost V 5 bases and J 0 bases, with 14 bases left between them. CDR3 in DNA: TGTGCCAGCAGCCCACAGGGGGGGATCTCTGGGGCCAACGTCCTGACTTTC. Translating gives CASSPQGGISGANVLTF. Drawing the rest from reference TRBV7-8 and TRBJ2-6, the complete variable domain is GAGVSQSPRYKVAKRGQDVALRCDPISGHVSLFWYQQALGQGPEFLTYFQNEAQLDKSGLPSDRFFAERPEGSVSTLKIQRTQQEDSAVYLCASSPQGGISGANVLTFGAGSRLTVL.

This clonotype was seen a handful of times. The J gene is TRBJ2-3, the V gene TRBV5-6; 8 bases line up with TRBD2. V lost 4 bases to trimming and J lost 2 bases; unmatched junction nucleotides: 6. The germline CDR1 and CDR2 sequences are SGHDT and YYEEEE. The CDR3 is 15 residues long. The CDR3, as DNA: TGTGCCAGCAGCGGATTAGCGGGATCCACAGATACGCAGTATTTT. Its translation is CASSGLAGSTDTQYF.

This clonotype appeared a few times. CDR3 residues: CASSGDRVEKLFF. CDR3 DNA sequence: TGTGCCAGCAGCGGGGACAGGGTGGAAAAACTGTTTTTT. The chain carries TRBV7-9 and TRBJ1-4; 9 bases are shared with TRBD1. Germline CDR1 and CDR2: SEHNR and FQNEAQ (reference sequence). Trimming at V came to 5 bases and at J to 8 bases, leaving 3 bases not matched to a gene. The CDR3 extends over 13 amino acids.

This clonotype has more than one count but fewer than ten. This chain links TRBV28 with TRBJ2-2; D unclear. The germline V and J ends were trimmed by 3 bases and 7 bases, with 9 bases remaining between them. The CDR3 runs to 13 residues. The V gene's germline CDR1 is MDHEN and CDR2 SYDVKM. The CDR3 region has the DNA TGTGCCAGCAGTTTTCCCCTAAGCGGGGAGCTGTTTTTT. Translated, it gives CASSFPLSGELFF.

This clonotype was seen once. The CDR3 loop reads CASSEASGGTYNEQFF. In DNA, the CDR3 is TGTGCCAGCAGTGAGGCTAGCGGGGGGACCTACAATGAGCAGTTCTTC. The rearrangement uses TRBV6-1 and TRBJ2-1; 11 bases match TRBD2. The CDR3 length is 16 residues. V lost 3 bases and J lost 2; bases outside the gene matches: 3. Looked up from germline, CDR1 is MNHNS and CDR2 is SASEGT.

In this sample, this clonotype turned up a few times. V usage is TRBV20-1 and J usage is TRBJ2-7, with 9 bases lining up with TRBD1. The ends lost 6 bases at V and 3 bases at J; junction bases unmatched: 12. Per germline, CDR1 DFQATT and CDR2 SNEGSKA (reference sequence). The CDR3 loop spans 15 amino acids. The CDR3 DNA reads TGCAGTGCCAATCCCCCTTCGACAGGGGGCTACGAGCAGTACTTC. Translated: CSANPPSTGGYEQYF.

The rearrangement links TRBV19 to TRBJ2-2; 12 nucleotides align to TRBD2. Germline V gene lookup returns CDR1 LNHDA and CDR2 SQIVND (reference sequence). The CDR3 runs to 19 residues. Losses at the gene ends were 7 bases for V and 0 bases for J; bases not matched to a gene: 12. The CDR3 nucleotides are TGTGCCAGTACCCGAATGGGAACTAGCGGGGGGTCGAACACCGGGGAGCTGTTTTTT. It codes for CASTRMGTSGGSNTGELFF. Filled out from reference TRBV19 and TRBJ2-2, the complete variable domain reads DGGITQSPKYLFRKEGQNVTLSCEQNLNHDAMYWYRQDPGQGLRLIYYSQIVNDFQKGDIAEGYSVSREKKESFPLTVTSAQKNPTAFYLCASTRMGTSGGSNTGELFFGEGSRLTVL.

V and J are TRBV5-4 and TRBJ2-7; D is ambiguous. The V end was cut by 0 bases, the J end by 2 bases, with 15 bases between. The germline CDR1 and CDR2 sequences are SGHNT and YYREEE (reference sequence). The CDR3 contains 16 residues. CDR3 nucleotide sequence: TGTGCCAGCAGCTTGGATGAGGATATAAATACCTACGAGCAGTACTTC. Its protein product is CASSLDEDINTYEQYF.

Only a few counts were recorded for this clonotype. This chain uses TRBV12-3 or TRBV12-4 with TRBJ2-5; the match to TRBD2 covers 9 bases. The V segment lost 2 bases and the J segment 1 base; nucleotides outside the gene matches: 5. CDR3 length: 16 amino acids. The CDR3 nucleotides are TGTGCCAGCAGTTTAAGTCTAGCGGGGATCCAAGAGACCCAGTACTTC. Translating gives CASSLSLAGIQETQYF.

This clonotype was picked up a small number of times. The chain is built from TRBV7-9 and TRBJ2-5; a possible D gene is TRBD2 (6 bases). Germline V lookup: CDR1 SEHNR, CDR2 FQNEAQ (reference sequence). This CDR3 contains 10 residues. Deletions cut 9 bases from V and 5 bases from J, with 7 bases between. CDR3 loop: CASGGETQYF. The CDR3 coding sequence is TGTGCCAGTGGGGGGGAGACCCAGTACTTC.

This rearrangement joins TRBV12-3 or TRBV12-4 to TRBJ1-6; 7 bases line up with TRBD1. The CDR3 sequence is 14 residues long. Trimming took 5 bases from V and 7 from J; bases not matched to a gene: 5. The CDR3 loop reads CASSTGTANSPLHF. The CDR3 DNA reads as TGTGCCAGCAGTACCGGGACAGCAAATTCACCCCTCCACTTT.

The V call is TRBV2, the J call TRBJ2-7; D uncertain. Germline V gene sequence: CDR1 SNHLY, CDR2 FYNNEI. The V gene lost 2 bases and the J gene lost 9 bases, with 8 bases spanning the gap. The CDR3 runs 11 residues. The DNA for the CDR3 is TGTGCCAGCAGTGAACAGGTGGGGCAGTACTTC. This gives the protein CASSEQVGQYF.

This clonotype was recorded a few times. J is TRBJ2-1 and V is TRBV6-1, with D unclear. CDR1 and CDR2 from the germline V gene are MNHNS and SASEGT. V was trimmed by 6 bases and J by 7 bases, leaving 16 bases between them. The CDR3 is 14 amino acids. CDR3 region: CASSLRERRNEQFF. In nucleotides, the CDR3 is TGTGCCAGCAGCCTCCGCGAGCGTAGGAATGAGCAGTTCTTC.

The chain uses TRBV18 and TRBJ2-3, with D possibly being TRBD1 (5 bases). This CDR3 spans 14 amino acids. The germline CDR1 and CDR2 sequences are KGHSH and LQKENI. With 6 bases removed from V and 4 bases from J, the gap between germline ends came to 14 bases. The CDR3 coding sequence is TGTGCCAGCTCCCCAACGCCAGGGCCAGATACGCAGTATTTT. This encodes CASSPTPGPDTQYF.

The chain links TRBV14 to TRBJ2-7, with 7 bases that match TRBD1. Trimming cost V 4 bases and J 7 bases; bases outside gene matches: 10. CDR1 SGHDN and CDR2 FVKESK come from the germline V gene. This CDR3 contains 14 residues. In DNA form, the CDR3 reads TGTGCCAGCAGCCCCCGGACAGGTTTAGGGGAGCAGTACTTC. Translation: CASSPRTGLGEQYF.

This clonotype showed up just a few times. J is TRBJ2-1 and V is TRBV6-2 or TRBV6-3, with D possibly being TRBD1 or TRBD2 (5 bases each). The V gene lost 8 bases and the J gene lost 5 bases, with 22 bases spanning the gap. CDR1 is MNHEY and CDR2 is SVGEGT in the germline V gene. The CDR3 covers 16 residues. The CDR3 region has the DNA TGTGCCAGCTCGGCCCTTTTTGGGGGTAGACACAATGAGCAGTTCTTC. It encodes CASSALFGGRHNEQFF.

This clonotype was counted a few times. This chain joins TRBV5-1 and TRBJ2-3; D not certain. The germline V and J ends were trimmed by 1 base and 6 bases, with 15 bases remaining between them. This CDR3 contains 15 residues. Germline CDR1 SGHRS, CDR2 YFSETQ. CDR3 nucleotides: TGCGCCAGCAGCTTGTTGGGCAGGAGTACGGATACGCAGTATTTT. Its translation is CASSLLGRSTDTQYF.